A single sample gave rise to the 12 T cell receptor beta chains below, sequenced in a study of beta chain features in type 1 diabetes. The authors reverse transcribed all of the isolated RNA, so sequencing captured expressed TCRB transcripts. Some clones are missing from TCRdb's copy, which holds only in-frame ones; the method was immunoSEQ multiplex PCR. This table holds about 330,000 clones, about 11% found once. The sample was naive CD4+ T cells from blood. The receptors stem from a woman between 25 and 40 years old in good health.

This chain links TRBV6-5 with TRBJ1-1; TRBD1 might be the D (5 bases). CDR3 length: 13 amino acids. The V gene's germline CDR1 is MNHEY and CDR2 SVGAGI. V lost 6 bases to trimming and J lost 4 bases, with 12 bases between them. This CDR3 is CASRSGWGTEAFF. The CDR3 DNA follows: TGTGCCAGCAGATCAGGGTGGGGCACTGAAGCTTTCTTT.

This chain joins TRBV5-1 and TRBJ1-1; perhaps TRBD1 as D (6 bases). Germline CDR1 is SGHRS and CDR2 is YFSETQ. The CDR3 runs to 14 residues. V lost 1 base and J 1 base, leaving 8 bases between the germline ends. The CDR3 DNA reads as TGCGCCAGCAGCTTGCCAGGGGAGAACACTGAAGCTTTCTTT. Protein product: CASSLPGENTEAFF.

This chain joins TRBV7-9 and TRBJ1-2; TRBD1 agrees at 7 bases. The CDR3 has 15 amino acids. The J segment lost 4 bases and the V segment lost 4 bases, leaving 9 bases of the junction unmatched. The germline CDR1 and CDR2 sequences are SEHNR and FQNEAQ (reference sequence). In DNA, the CDR3 is TGTGCCAGCAGCTCCTTTAGACAGGGAGGCTATGGCTACACCTTC. Its protein is CASSSFRQGGYGYTF.

The CDR3 DNA follows: TGTGCCAGCAGCTTAGCAAGTGGACAGCGTAATGAAAAACTGTTTTTT. Translation: CASSLASGQRNEKLFF. The genes are TRBV7-2 and TRBJ1-4; weak D call: TRBD1 (6 bases). The CDR3 sequence is 16 residues long. V lost 0 bases and J lost 4, with 12 bases in between. Germline CDR1 reads SGHTA; CDR2 reads FQGNSA. Drawing the rest from reference TRBV7-2 and TRBJ1-4, the complete variable domain is GAGVSQSPSNKVTEKGKDVELRCDPISGHTALYWYRQSLGQGLEFLIYFQGNSAPDKSGLPSDRFSAERTGGSVSTLTIQRTQQEDSAVYLCASSLASGQRNEKLFFGSGTQLSVL.

This clone was seen a handful of times. This chain links TRBV29-1 with TRBJ2-1; 12 bases line up with TRBD1. Germline V gives CDR1 SQVTM, CDR2 ANQGSEA. V was pared by 3 bases and J by 9 bases, with 12 bases of the junction left unmatched. CDR3 length: 16 residues. CDR3 protein: CSVELTGTGGGGEQFF. In DNA, the CDR3 is TGCAGCGTTGAGTTAACCGGGACAGGGGGCGGGGGTGAGCAGTTCTTC.

This clone was picked up a small number of times. V usage is TRBV9 and J usage is TRBJ2-1; TRBD2 is a possible D gene (6 bases). The CDR3 consists of 15 residues. Germline CDR1 is SGDLS and CDR2 is YYNGEE. Trimming stripped 4 bases from V and 5 bases from J, with 16 bases between. The CDR3, as DNA: TGTGCCAGCAGCCTACCTAGCGCGAGACACAATGAGCAGTTCTTC. This sequence encodes CASSLPSARHNEQFF.

J is TRBJ2-7 and V is TRBV20-1; D ambiguous. Trimming stripped 4 bases from V and 4 bases from J, with 8 bases between. The CDR3 consists of 11 residues. In germline, CDR1 is DFQATT, CDR2 SNEGSKA (reference sequence). CDR3 sequence reads: CSATDLYEQYF. DNA of the CDR3: TGCAGTGCTACAGACCTTTACGAGCAGTACTTC.

In its sample, this clone was seen a few times. This chain uses TRBV6-5 with TRBJ1-2, with D possibly being TRBD1 (5 bases). The V end lost 5 bases, the J end lost 8 bases, and 12 bases lay between the germline ends. From germline, CDR1 is MNHEY and CDR2 SVGAGI. The CDR3 is 12 residues long. The CDR3 region is CASSTGNGGYTF. In nucleotides, the CDR3 is TGTGCCAGCAGTACAGGAAACGGAGGCTACACCTTC.

This clone was counted only a few times. This chain uses TRBV28 with TRBJ1-2; D is uncertain. The length of the CDR3 is 14 residues. The germline V gene encodes CDR1 MDHEN and CDR2 SYDVKM. V shed 7 bases and J shed 4 bases, with 16 bases lying between them. The CDR3 region has the DNA TGTGCCAGCACCCTGCCGGGTAGGAGCTATGGCTACACCTTC. This codes for CASTLPGRSYGYTF.

This clone was observed a few times. This sequence joins TRBV9 and TRBJ1-5, with D possibly matching TRBD1 (6 bases). There are 13 residues in the CDR3. Trimming stripped 3 bases from V and 5 bases from J, with 9 bases between. Germline loops: CDR1 SGDLS, CDR2 YYNGEE. The CDR3 DNA reads as TGTGCCAGCAGCGAATCAGGGGATCAGCCCCAGCATTTT. Protein product: CASSESGDQPQHF. Looking up the rest from reference TRBV9 and TRBJ1-5 gives the full variable domain: DSGVTQTPKHLITATGQRVTLRCSPRSGDLSVYWYQQSLDQGLQFLIQYYNGEERAKGNILERFSAQQFPDLHSELNLSSLELGDSALYFCASSESGDQPQHFGDGTRLSIL.

This clone was observed a few times. The rearrangement links TRBV27 to TRBJ2-1; 10 nucleotides align to TRBD2. The V segment lost 2 bases and the J segment 10 bases; nucleotides outside the gene matches: 8. The CDR3 extends over 15 amino acids. Germline V gives CDR1 MNHEY, CDR2 SMNVEV (reference sequence). The CDR3 region is CASSLGLAGVWEQFF. The CDR3 nucleotides read TGTGCCAGCAGTTTAGGTCTAGCGGGAGTTTGGGAGCAGTTCTTC.

The chain recombines TRBV5-4 with TRBJ2-5, with 13 bases identical to TRBD2. Germline trimming cut 4 bases from V and 4 bases from J; bases unmatched to any gene: 4. This CDR3 comprises 15 residues. The germline V gene encodes CDR1 SGHNT and CDR2 YYREEE (reference sequence). DNA for the CDR3: TGTGCCAGCAGCCCGTGGACTAGCGGGAGAGAGACCCAGTACTTC. Amino acid sequence: CASSPWTSGRETQYF.